Shown below are 5 T cell receptor beta chains from a single sample sequenced in a study of blood T cell repertoires in COVID-19 (dated by TCRdb to 2019 to 2021). Libraries were constructed by the immunoSEQ multiplex PCR assay. Not all clones reach the TCRdb copy of this immuneACCESS table, which keeps in-frame sequences only. Checked studies attribute under half of the gap to unresolved V genes and leave the rest unexplained. A total of more than 95,000 clones appear in this sample, more than 70% of them only once. The biggest ten clones account for approximately 1.5% of the sample. Sequencing was carried out using peripheral blood. All receptors derive from a human donor in a cohort sampled during active COVID-19.

This sequence joins TRBV5-4 and TRBJ2-1; 11 bases agree with TRBD2. The CDR3 has 16 amino acids. Trimming removed 6 bases from V and 2 bases from J; junction bases left unmatched: 7. Germline lookup yields CDR1 SGHNT and CDR2 YYREEE (reference sequence). CDR3 nucleotide sequence: TGTGCCAGCACTCTAGCGGGAGGTTTTACCTACAATGAGCAGTTCTTC. Amino acid sequence: CASTLAGGFTYNEQFF.

For the CDR3, the DNA is TGTGCCAGTAGTAAAACCGGGACAGAGGTGTGGTATGGCTACACCTTC. It specifies CASSKTGTEVWYGYTF. The J gene is TRBJ1-2, the V gene TRBV19, with 7 bases matching TRBD1. After removal of 4 bases from V and 5 bases from J, the junction contained 13 bases not matched to a gene. Germline V gives CDR1 LNHDA, CDR2 SQIVND (reference sequence). The CDR3 length is 16 residues.

The rearrangement links TRBV28 to TRBJ2-1, with TRBD1 matching over 9 bases. Germline CDR1 MDHEN, CDR2 SYDVKM. V lost 2 bases and J lost 7; bases outside the gene matches: 6. This CDR3 contains 15 residues. CDR3 loop: CASSLAGTGKNEQFF. DNA of the CDR3: TGTGCCAGCAGTTTAGCCGGGACAGGGAAAAATGAGCAGTTCTTC.

As to this clone: The sample has other DNA sequences that encode this CDR3 too. This chain uses TRBV28 with TRBJ2-7, with TRBD2 matching 9 bases. Trimming at V came to 3 bases and at J to 1 base, leaving 4 bases not matched to a gene. The CDR3 length is 15 residues. The germline V gene has CDR1 MDHEN and CDR2 SYDVKM. This CDR3 reads CASSLLTSGSYEQYF. The CDR3 DNA follows: TGTGCCAGCAGTTTGTTGACTAGCGGATCCTACGAGCAGTACTTC.

The rearrangement uses TRBV19 and TRBJ1-3; D is undetermined. CDR1 is LNHDA and CDR2 is SQIVND in the germline V gene (reference sequence). The CDR3 totals 13 residues. The ends were cut back, 3 bases at V and 8 bases at J, with 11 bases in the middle. The CDR3 DNA is TGTGCCAGTAGTATCTACAACGGGTACACCATATATTTT. Protein: CASSIYNGYTIYF.